A selection of T cell receptor beta chains follows, all from one sample in a study of cytomegalovirus exposure and HLA in healthy donors. Here immunoSEQ multiplex PCR was the method, and the copy in TCRdb shows in-frame clones only, minus some. This sample has around 140,000 clones; roughly 89% occur once, and the top ten carry about 1.2%. Sequencing input: PBMCs. All receptors come from a woman between 18 and 29 years old in good health and CMV-seronegative. The CDR3 runs from the conserved cysteine through the conserved F or W. The order of the fields is clone size, CDR3 length, D gene, V gene, J gene, CDR3 protein, CDR3 DNA. A D gene is named only where the DNA matches it firmly. A clone size is listed for some rows: how often the clone was seen (once, few, many), or a class if it is expanded.

>-|16|-|TRBV18|TRBJ1-6
CASSLVLSSYNSPLHF
TGTGCCAGCTCCCTAGTTCTGAGCTCCTATAATTCACCCCTCCACTTT
>-|13|-|TRBV6-6|TRBJ1-1
CASSGGRGTEAFF
TGTGCCAGCAGCGGGGGGCGGGGCACTGAAGCTTTCTTT
>-|13|-|TRBV27|TRBJ1-6
CASSLAADSPLHF
TGTGCCAGCAGCCTGGCCGCTGATTCACCCCTCCACTTT
>-|15|TRBD1|TRBV4-1|TRBJ2-7
CASSLIGGRGSEQYF
TGCGCCAGCAGCCTTATAGGAGGCAGGGGGAGCGAGCAGTACTTC
>-|13|TRBD1|TRBV6-5|TRBJ2-7
CASSYRDREEQYF
TGTGCCAGCAGTTACCGGGACAGGGAAGAGCAGTACTTC
>-|15|TRBD1|TRBV5-1|TRBJ2-1
CASSLTGGSYNEQFF
TGCGCCAGCAGCTTGACAGGGGGCTCCTACAATGAGCAGTTCTTC
>-|15|-|TRBV4-1|TRBJ1-5
CASSQEGGGGQPQHF
TGCGCCAGCAGCCAAGAGGGGGGGGGCGGTCAGCCCCAGCATTTT
>-|14|TRBD1|TRBV7-6|TRBJ2-5
CASSLNRGRETQYF
TGTGCCAGCAGCCTAAACAGGGGGAGAGAGACCCAGTACTTC
>-|13|-|TRBV29-1|TRBJ1-5
CSVTENSNQPQHF
TGCAGCGTTACAGAAAATAGCAATCAGCCCCAGCATTTT
>-|15|-|TRBV6-5|TRBJ1-2
CASSRDGQLNYGYTF
TGTGCCAGCAGTAGAGACGGACAGCTAAACTATGGCTACACCTTC
>-|16|-|TRBV7-6|TRBJ1-1
CASSLNSGGSYTEAFF
TGTGCCAGCAGCCTTAACTCGGGGGGCTCGTACACTGAAGCTTTCTTT
>-|15|TRBD1|TRBV11-2|TRBJ1-4
CASSPGQGVGEKLFF
TGTGCCAGCAGCCCCGGACAGGGGGTAGGGGAAAAACTGTTTTTT
>-|13|-|TRBV5-1|TRBJ1-6
CASSLGRDSPLHF
TGCGCCAGCAGCTTGGGTCGGGATTCACCCCTCCACTTT
>-|16|TRBD2|TRBV7-8|TRBJ2-1
CASSLVRWTRLNEQFF
TGTGCCAGCAGCTTAGTTCGATGGACTAGACTAAATGAGCAGTTCTTC
>once|15|TRBD1|TRBV4-1|TRBJ1-1
CASSHPGQGPVEAFF
TGCGCCAGCAGCCACCCTGGACAGGGGCCTGTTGAAGCTTTCTTT
>-|14|TRBD1|TRBV7-2|TRBJ2-7
CASSRGQAFYEQYF
TGTGCCAGCAGTCGAGGACAGGCCTTCTACGAGCAGTACTTC
>-|14|-|TRBV7-9|TRBJ2-5
CASSSATGRETQYF
TGTGCCAGCAGCTCCGCCACAGGGCGGGAGACCCAGTACTTC
>-|15|-|TRBV5-1|TRBJ2-7
CASSSGGSTRYEQYF
TGCGCCAGCAGCTCGGGGGGCAGTACTCGTTACGAGCAGTACTTC
>-|15|-|TRBV18|TRBJ1-3
CASQQTAGAGNTIYF
TGTGCCAGCCAACAGACCGCAGGGGCTGGAAACACCATATATTTT
>-|11|-|TRBV2|TRBJ1-3
CARGPGDTIYF
TGTGCCAGAGGCCCCGGAGACACCATATATTTT
>-|15|TRBD1|TRBV6-5|TRBJ2-7
CASSYSGQGTYEQYF
TGTGCCAGCAGTTACTCAGGACAGGGCACCTACGAGCAGTACTTC
>-|12|-|TRBV29-1|TRBJ1-1
CSVSITNTEAFF
TGCAGCGTCAGTATCACAAACACTGAAGCTTTCTTT
>-|19|TRBD2|TRBV9|TRBJ2-1
CASSVGTSGEWSSYNEQFF
TGTGCCAGCAGCGTCGGGACTAGCGGGGAATGGAGCTCCTACAATGAGCAGTTCTTC
>-|13|-|TRBV28|TRBJ2-3
CASSLSNTNTQYF
TGTGCCAGCAGTTTAAGTAACACCAATACGCAGTATTTT
>-|16|TRBD2|TRBV18|TRBJ2-7
CASSPQTSGGDDEQYF
TGTGCCAGCTCACCGCAAACTAGCGGGGGGGATGACGAGCAGTACTTC
>few|14|-|TRBV13|TRBJ1-4
CASSVTRGGEKLFF
TGTGCCAGCAGCGTGACCAGGGGCGGTGAAAAACTGTTTTTT
>-|15|-|TRBV19|TRBJ1-3
CASSPAYSSGNTIYF
TGTGCCAGTAGTCCCGCCTACAGCTCTGGAAACACCATATATTTT
>-|13|-|TRBV10-3|TRBJ2-2
CAINPQGTGELFF
TGTGCCATCAATCCACAGGGTACCGGGGAGCTGTTTTTT
>-|16|-|TRBV5-1|TRBJ2-1
CASSSFSGATYNEQFF
TGCGCCAGCAGCTCCTTTTCAGGGGCAACCTACAATGAGCAGTTCTTC
>-|17|-|TRBV6-1|TRBJ2-3
CASSDGRLGLLRDTQYF
TGTGCCAGCAGTGACGGCCGACTAGGCCTTTTGAGAGATACGCAGTATTTT
>once|15|-|TRBV6-5|TRBJ1-3
CASSRDLSSGNTIYF
TGTGCCAGCAGTCGGGACTTGAGCTCTGGAAACACCATATATTTT
>-|13|-|TRBV6-1|TRBJ2-1
CASSEMQYNEQFF
TGTGCCAGCAGTGAAATGCAGTACAATGAGCAGTTCTTC
>-|14|TRBD1|TRBV7-2|TRBJ2-7
CASSSTGNSYEQYF
TGTGCCAGCAGCTCGACAGGGAACTCCTACGAGCAGTACTTC
>once|15|TRBD1|TRBV5-1|TRBJ1-6
CASSLSGQGYSPLHF
TGCGCCAGCAGTTTGTCTGGACAGGGGTATTCACCCCTCCACTTT
>-|15|TRBD2|TRBV9|TRBJ2-1
CASSESGGAYNEQFF
TGTGCCAGCAGCGAAAGCGGGGGGGCTTACAATGAGCAGTTCTTC
>once|14|TRBD1|TRBV4-2|TRBJ1-2
CASSQEGQYYGYTF
TGTGCCAGCAGCCAAGAGGGACAGTACTATGGCTACACCTTC
>-|14|-|TRBV6-6|TRBJ2-5
CASSYSNGEETQYF
TGTGCCAGCAGTTACTCGAACGGGGAAGAGACCCAGTACTTC
>-|13|-|TRBV7-6|TRBJ2-7
CASSRTGSYEQYF
TGTGCCAGCAGCCGTACAGGGTCCTACGAGCAGTACTTC
>-|12|-|TRBV19|TRBJ2-3
CARETVTDTQYF
TGTGCCAGAGAGACAGTTACAGATACGCAGTATTTT
>-|15|-|TRBV2|TRBJ1-2
CASRRKTGQQGGYTF
TGTGCCAGCAGACGCAAAACGGGCCAGCAGGGGGGCTACACCTTC
>-|17|-|TRBV6-1|TRBJ2-3
CASSELEGAYLTDTQYF
TGTGCCAGCAGTGAATTGGAGGGGGCGTATTTGACAGATACGCAGTATTTT
>-|18|TRBD2|TRBV13|TRBJ2-4
CASSLGASGGLAKNIQYF
TGTGCCAGCAGCTTAGGGGCTAGCGGGGGCCTAGCCAAAAACATTCAGTACTTC
>few|14|TRBD1|TRBV18|TRBJ1-2
CASSQQTGDYGYTF
TGTGCCAGCTCACAGCAGACAGGGGACTATGGCTACACCTTC
>-|13|TRBD1|TRBV11-3|TRBJ2-7
CASSTRDRGEQYF
TGTGCCAGCAGCACCCGGGACAGGGGCGAGCAGTACTTC
>-|14|TRBD2|TRBV10-1|TRBJ2-3
CASSASGPTDTQYF
TGCGCCAGCAGTGCTAGCGGACCCACAGATACGCAGTATTTT
>-|13|TRBD1|TRBV12-5|TRBJ1-2
CARAGTGASVYTF
TGTGCTAGAGCGGGGACAGGCGCTAGTGTCTACACCTTC
>-|22|-|TRBV27|TRBJ1-3
CASSLRYYGGVSHYYSGNTIYF
TGTGCCAGCAGTTTAAGGTATTATGGGGGGGTCTCTCACTACTACTCTGGAAACACCATATATTTT
>-|14|TRBD2|TRBV2|TRBJ2-3
CASRPAGGGDTQYF
TGTGCCAGCAGGCCAGCGGGGGGCGGGGATACGCAGTATTTT
>few|15|-|TRBV6-6|TRBJ2-7
CASSYLDTETYEQYF
TGTGCCAGCAGTTACCTGGACACAGAGACCTACGAGCAGTACTTC
>-|12|TRBD1|TRBV5-1|TRBJ1-2
CASSLQGEGYTF
TGCGCCAGCAGCTTACAGGGGGAAGGCTACACCTTC
>-|14|-|TRBV10-1|TRBJ2-1
CASSGAISYNEQFF
TGCGCCAGCAGTGGGGCCATCTCCTACAATGAGCAGTTCTTC
>-|14|-|TRBV9|TRBJ2-7
CASSVVGGAGEQYF
TGTGCCAGCAGCGTAGTCGGCGGGGCGGGCGAGCAGTACTTC
>-|13|-|TRBV2|TRBJ2-5
CASSVRTFETQYF
TGTGCCAGCAGTGTTCGGACTTTCGAGACCCAGTACTTC